This T cell receptor (beta chain) was identified in a study of human T cells and chemical hapten exposure. Time point of the sample: patch test 3, about 24 weeks after DPC sensitization. Treatment here: therapeutic diphenylcyclopropenone sensitization with weekly scalp DPC. This CDR3 spans 12 amino acids. Trimming cost V 4 bases and J 4 bases, with 10 bases left between them. Germline V CDR1 and CDR2: SQVTM, ANQGSEA. TCRdb re-called the RACE reads through MiXCR, storing one row per CDR3 protein. This table holds under 75,000 distinct CDR3 sequences, 11% found once. The J gene is TRBJ1-2, the V gene TRBV29-1; tentative D call: TRBD1 (5 bases). The source is a woman between 50 and 59 years old with alopecia areata. Some clones in this sample may be carry-over from other donors' samples. The sample consisted of whole blood, taken in connection with sensitization to the hapten diphenylcyclopropenone (DPC). CDR3: CSVGPGTYGYTF. The CDR3 DNA is TGCAGCGTTGGTCCAGGGACCTATGGCTACACCTTC.